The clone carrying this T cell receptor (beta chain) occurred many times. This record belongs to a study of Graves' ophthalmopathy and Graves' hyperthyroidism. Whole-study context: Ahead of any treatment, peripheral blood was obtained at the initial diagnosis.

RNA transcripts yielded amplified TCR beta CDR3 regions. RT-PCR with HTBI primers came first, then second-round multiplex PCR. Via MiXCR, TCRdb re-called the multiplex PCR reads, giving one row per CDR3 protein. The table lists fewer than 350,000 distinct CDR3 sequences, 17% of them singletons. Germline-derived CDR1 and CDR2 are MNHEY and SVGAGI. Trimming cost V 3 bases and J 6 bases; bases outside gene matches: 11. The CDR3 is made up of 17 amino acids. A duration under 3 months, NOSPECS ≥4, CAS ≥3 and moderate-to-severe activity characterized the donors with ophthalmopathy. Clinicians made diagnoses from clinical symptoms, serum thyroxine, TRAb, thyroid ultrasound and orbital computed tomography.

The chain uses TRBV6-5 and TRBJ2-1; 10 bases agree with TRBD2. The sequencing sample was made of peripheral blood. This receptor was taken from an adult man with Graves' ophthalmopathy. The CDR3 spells CASSYSGLAGAPNEQFF. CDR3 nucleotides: TGTGCCAGCAGTTATTCTGGTCTAGCGGGAGCTCCCAATGAGCAGTTCTTC.